This is a list of T cell receptor beta chains from one sample in a study of T cells after yellow fever vaccination. TCRdb called the 5' RACE reads again in MiXCR, with one record for every CDR3 protein. The table lists roughly 170,000 distinct CDR3 sequences, approximately 9.7% of them singletons. The source material was CD8+ T cells sorted from PBMCs, sampled 45 days after the yellow fever booster vaccination. Every receptor here comes from a man aged 18 to 30 who received the YFV17D yellow fever vaccine. Each CDR3 is given with its conserved first and last residue. The D gene is left open where the match is weak. Size is omitted from some rows. Given values are once, few, many or a class for expanded clones.

TRBJ2-1 - - TRBV4-3 TGCGCCAGCAGGCCCGTTCTGGGTCCCCATGAGCAGTTCTTC CASRPVLGPHEQFF
TRBJ1-4 - - TRBV5-4 TGTGCCAGCAGCTTTACGGTGGGGGCTAATGAAAAACTGTTTTTT CASSFTVGANEKLFF
TRBJ1-6 - many TRBV27 TGTGCCAGCAGTCCGATTAATTCACCCCTCCACTTT CASSPINSPLHF
TRBJ2-2 - few TRBV29-1 TGCAGCGGCAGGGTAGCCGGGGAGCTGTTTTTT CSGRVAGELFF
TRBJ2-7 TRBD1 few TRBV7-2 TGTGCCAGCAGCTACGGACAGGGAGAGTACGAGCAGTACTTC CASSYGQGEYEQYF
TRBJ1-3 - many TRBV7-2 TGTGCCAGCAGCTTACCCCCTGGAAACACCATATATTTT CASSLPPGNTIYF
TRBJ2-2 - - TRBV7-8 TGTGCCAGCAGCCAAGCGAGCAGGTTCAACACCGGGGAGCTGTTTTTT CASSQASRFNTGELFF
TRBJ2-1 - many TRBV27 TGTGCCAGCTCCCCCTTAATTACGAGCTCCTACAATGAGCAGTTCTTC CASSPLITSSYNEQFF
TRBJ1-5 - - TRBV5-5 TGTGCCAGCAGCCACATTGATCAGCCCCAGCATTTT CASSHIDQPQHF
TRBJ1-2 - - TRBV12-3/TRBV12-4 TGTGCCAGCAGTCCGACAGCCGGGTATGGCTACACCTTC CASSPTAGYGYTF
TRBJ2-1 TRBD2 - TRBV2 TGTGCCAGCTTGGGCGAACTAGCGGGGGGGTACAATGAGCAGTTCTTC CASLGELAGGYNEQFF
TRBJ1-1 - few TRBV29-1 TGCAGCGTTGTCTCGCAGGGGAACACTGAAGCTTTCTTT CSVVSQGNTEAFF
TRBJ2-1 - few TRBV5-1 TGCGCCAGCAGCGGAACCGGGACTGGGGCCAATGAGCAGTTCTTC CASSGTGTGANEQFF
TRBJ1-1 - few TRBV11-2 TGTGCCAGCAGCTTACTTTCTGGGGTGAACACTGAAGCTTTCTTT CASSLLSGVNTEAFF
TRBJ2-1 - few TRBV12-3/TRBV12-4 TGTGCCAGCAGTTCCTTAGCAGGGTCCTACAATGAGCAGTTCTTC CASSSLAGSYNEQFF
TRBJ2-2 - few TRBV4-1 TGCGCCAGCAGCCCGATCACTCCGAACACCGGGGAGCTGTTTTTT CASSPITPNTGELFF
TRBJ1-3 - few TRBV12-3/TRBV12-4 TGTGCCAGCAGCCAAGTGGGGGGCGCGTATTTT CASSQVGGAYF
TRBJ2-7 TRBD1 - TRBV19 TGTGCCAGTAGTATAAGGACAGGGGCCTACGAGCAGTACTTC CASSIRTGAYEQYF
TRBJ2-5 - - TRBV6-5 TGTGCCAGCAGTTACTCGGTCGCGTTACAAGAGACCCAGTACTTC CASSYSVALQETQYF
TRBJ2-1 - - TRBV9 TGTGCCCAAGAGGGACTCCCGGGGTACAATGAGCAGTTCTTC CAQEGLPGYNEQFF
TRBJ2-2 - few TRBV29-1 TGCAGCGCGGAGCGGGCGAACACCGGGGAGCTGTTTTTT CSAERANTGELFF
TRBJ2-2 TRBD1 few TRBV10-3 TGTGCCCCACCGGGGACAGGGTGGACCGGGGAGCTGTTTTTT CAPPGTGWTGELFF
TRBJ2-2 TRBD2 - TRBV4-3 TGCGCCAGCAGCCAAGATCTTAGGCTAGCGGGGGCCGGGGAGCTGTTTTTT CASSQDLRLAGAGELFF
TRBJ2-3 TRBD1 few TRBV6-2/TRBV6-3 TGTGCCAGCAGTTATGGGTTGACGGGACAGGGGATCCCCGATACGCAGTATTTT CASSYGLTGQGIPDTQYF
TRBJ2-5 TRBD2 - TRBV7-3 TGTGCCAGCAGCCCCACTAGCGGGGGGGTCGTGGACCAGTACTTC CASSPTSGGVVDQYF
TRBJ2-1 TRBD2 - TRBV5-1 TGCGCCAGCAGCCCCGGCGGCCGGTCTAGCGGGCACAATGAGCAGTTCTTC CASSPGGRSSGHNEQFF
TRBJ2-2 - many TRBV6-2/TRBV6-3 TGTGCCAGCAGCCCCAACGGGGGGCCCGGGGAGCTGTTTTTT CASSPNGGPGELFF
TRBJ2-4 - - TRBV4-2 TGTGCCAGCAGCCAAGAGGTTCAGACGTCTCCCAAAAACATTCAGTACTTC CASSQEVQTSPKNIQYF
TRBJ2-5 - many TRBV18 TGTGCCAGCTGTGACTTTCAAGAGACCCAGTACTTC CASCDFQETQYF
TRBJ1-6 - few TRBV12-3/TRBV12-4 TGTGCCAGCAGTTCACTCCTCAGGGTTGCACCCCTCCACTTT CASSSLLRVAPLHF
TRBJ2-3 TRBD2 many TRBV6-1 TGTGCCAGCAGTGGACTAGCGGGGGGGCCAGATACGCAGTATTTT CASSGLAGGPDTQYF
TRBJ2-1 - - TRBV2 TGTGCCAGCATATACAGGGCTGAGCAGTTCTTC CASIYRAEQFF
TRBJ1-6 - few TRBV7-2 TGTGCCAGCAGCCTAACAGGGTTTGGTTCACCCCTCCACTTT CASSLTGFGSPLHF
TRBJ2-1 TRBD2 - TRBV7-8 TGTGCCAGCAGCTTGGTACCACCCGATCGACTAGCGGGGGCCCCTGAGCAGTTCTTC CASSLVPPDRLAGAPEQFF
TRBJ1-1 TRBD1 - TRBV7-8 TGTGCCAGCAGCTTAGGGGCTCACAGGGGGCTGAACACTGAAGCTTTCTTT CASSLGAHRGLNTEAFF
TRBJ2-2 - - TRBV7-2 TGTGCCAGCAGCCGTCCGGCGGCGTGGGCTAACACCGGGGAGCTGTTTTTT CASSRPAAWANTGELFF
TRBJ2-3 - - TRBV25-1 TGTGCCAGCTCTCGACCGGGACTTCGCGTCTCCACAGATACGCAGTATTTT CASSRPGLRVSTDTQYF
TRBJ1-3 - - TRBV6-5 TGTGCCAGCAGCAGACGTTTGCCTGGAAACACCATATATTTT CASSRRLPGNTIYF
TRBJ2-5 - few TRBV6-1 TGTGCCAGCAGTGAAGAGAGGGGGTCCAAGACCCAGTACTTC CASSEERGSKTQYF
TRBJ2-2 - few TRBV28 TGTGCCAGCAGTTTACAGGGGGGAGACACCGGGGAGCTGTTTTTT CASSLQGGDTGELFF
TRBJ2-1 - many TRBV20-1 TGCAGTGCTAGAGACCCCTTCAGGAAGGTAGATGAGCAGTTCTTC CSARDPFRKVDEQFF
TRBJ2-7 - many TRBV5-4 TGTGCCAGCAGCTTGGAGGCAGGGGCAAGGGAGCAGTACTTC CASSLEAGAREQYF
TRBJ1-1 - - TRBV6-2/TRBV6-3 TGTGCCAGCAGCTTCCTTACCACTGAAGCTTTCTTT CASSFLTTEAFF
TRBJ1-2 - - TRBV7-9 TGTGCCAGCAGCTTACTGGCATCTGTTACCCGAGGCTACACCTTC CASSLLASVTRGYTF
TRBJ2-1 TRBD2 - TRBV29-1 TGCAGCGTTGAAGGAGGGCGGGGGGGCATCGATGAGCAGTTCTTC CSVEGGRGGIDEQFF
TRBJ1-5 - few TRBV2 TGTGCCAGCAGCCCGTGGGGGCCTTATAGCAATCAGCCCCAGCATTTT CASSPWGPYSNQPQHF
TRBJ2-7 - - TRBV11-2 TGTGCCAGCAGCTTTTCAGTCAACGAGCAGTACTTC CASSFSVNEQYF
TRBJ2-5 TRBD2 many TRBV9 TGTGCCAGCAGCGAGCGGGGATGGTACCAAGAGACCCAGTACTTC CASSERGWYQETQYF
TRBJ2-3 - - TRBV11-2 TGTGCCAGCAGCTTCACCTTAGACGATACGCAGTATTTT CASSFTLDDTQYF
TRBJ2-1 TRBD1 - TRBV7-9 TGTGCCAGCAGCCCCCGGACAGGGGAAACCTACAATGAGCAGTTCTTC CASSPRTGETYNEQFF
TRBJ2-7 TRBD2 few TRBV7-9 TGTGCCAGCAGCTTTACCGGGACTAACTACGAGCAGTACTTC CASSFTGTNYEQYF
TRBJ2-3 TRBD2 many TRBV6-2/TRBV6-3 TGTGCCAGCAGTTACCTTCCGCTAGCGGGGAGCACAGATACGCAGTATTTT CASSYLPLAGSTDTQYF
TRBJ2-5 TRBD2 few TRBV5-1 TGCGCCAGCACTCGGGTAGGACTAGCCCCAGAGACCCAGTACTTC CASTRVGLAPETQYF
TRBJ1-5 - few TRBV27 TGTGCCAGCAGGTCGGGGGGTCAGCCCCAGCATTTT CASRSGGQPQHF
TRBJ2-3 - - TRBV7-9 TGTGCCAGCAGCCCAACTAGCACAGATACGCAGTATTTT CASSPTSTDTQYF
TRBJ2-3 TRBD2 few TRBV27 TGTGCCAGCAGTAGGTTAGCGGGGGCCGACACAGATACGCAGTATTTT CASSRLAGADTDTQYF
TRBJ2-1 - few TRBV19 TGTGCCAGTAGTATTGCAGGGAATGAGCAGTTCTTC CASSIAGNEQFF
TRBJ2-3 - - TRBV6-5 TGTGCCAGCAGTCGTAACACAGATACGCAGTATTTT CASSRNTDTQYF
TRBJ2-1 - - TRBV27 TGTGCCAGCAGTCCATACGCGGGGCCCGAGCAGTTCTTC CASSPYAGPEQFF
TRBJ1-1 - few TRBV5-1 TGCGCCAGCAGCTCGGGTCCCGCAGGGCACTTGAACACTGAAGCTTTCTTT CASSSGPAGHLNTEAFF